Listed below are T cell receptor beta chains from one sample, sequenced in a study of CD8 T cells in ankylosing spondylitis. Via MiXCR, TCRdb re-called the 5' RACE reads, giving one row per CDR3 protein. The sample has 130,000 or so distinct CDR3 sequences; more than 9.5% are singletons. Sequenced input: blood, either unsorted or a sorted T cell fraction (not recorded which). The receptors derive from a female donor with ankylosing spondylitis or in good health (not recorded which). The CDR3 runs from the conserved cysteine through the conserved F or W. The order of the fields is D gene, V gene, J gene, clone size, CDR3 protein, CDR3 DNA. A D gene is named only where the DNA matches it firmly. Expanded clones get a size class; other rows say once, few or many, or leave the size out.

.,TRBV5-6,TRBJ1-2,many,CASSLGGLLEYGYTF,TGTGCCAGCAGCTTGGGGGGTCTACTGGAGTATGGCTACACCTTC
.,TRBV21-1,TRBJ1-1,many,CASSKLHSGGFWPVEAFF,TGTGCCAGCAGCAAATTACATTCTGGAGGATTTTGGCCAGTTGAAGCTTTCTTT
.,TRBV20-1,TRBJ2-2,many,CSARDSLKASLEGELFF,TGCAGTGCTAGAGATTCCTTGAAAGCCAGTTTGGAGGGGGAGCTGTTTTTT
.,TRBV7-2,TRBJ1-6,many,CASSLAGLTGSSYNSPLHF,TGTGCCAGCAGCTTAGCCGGCCTTACAGGGAGCTCCTATAATTCACCCCTCCACTTT
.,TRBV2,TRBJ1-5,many,CASSLTSSNQPQHF,TGTGCCAGCAGTCTAACAAGTAGCAATCAGCCCCAGCATTTT
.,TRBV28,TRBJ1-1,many,CASSLEQGKWNTEAFF,TGTGCCAGCAGTTTGGAGCAGGGAAAATGGAACACTGAAGCTTTCTTT
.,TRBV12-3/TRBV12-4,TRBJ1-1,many,CASSYFSTNTEAFF,TGTGCCAGCAGTTACTTCTCAACGAACACTGAAGCTTTCTTT
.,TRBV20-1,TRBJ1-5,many,CSASMGNSGQPQHF,TGCAGTGCTAGTATGGGGAATTCGGGTCAGCCCCAGCATTTT
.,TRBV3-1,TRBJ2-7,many,CASSQDTTAYEQYF,TGTGCCAGCAGCCAAGATACGACCGCCTACGAGCAGTACTTC
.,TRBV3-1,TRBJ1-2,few,CASSPAWRYGYTF,TGTGCCAGCAGCCCGGCATGGCGCTATGGCTACACCTTC
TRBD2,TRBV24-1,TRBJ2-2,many,CATSLEAGGSTGELFF,TGTGCCACCAGCCTAGAGGCGGGAGGAAGCACCGGGGAGCTGTTTTTT
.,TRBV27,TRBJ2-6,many,CASSLMSRYPAGANVLTF,TGTGCCAGCAGTTTAATGAGCCGCTACCCGGCTGGGGCCAACGTCCTGACTTTC
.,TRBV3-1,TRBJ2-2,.,CASCQDRGRGFANTGELFF,TGTGCCAGCTGCCAAGATAGGGGGAGAGGGTTCGCGAACACCGGGGAGCTGTTTTTT
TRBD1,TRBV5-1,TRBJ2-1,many,CASSPGQGRYNEQFF,TGCGCCAGCAGCCCGGGACAGGGGAGGTACAATGAGCAGTTCTTC
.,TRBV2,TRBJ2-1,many,CASSRQSSYNEQFF,TGTGCCAGCAGTCGACAGAGCTCCTACAATGAGCAGTTCTTC
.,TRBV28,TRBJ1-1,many,CASKGDTEAFF,TGTGCCAGCAAGGGAGACACTGAAGCTTTCTTT
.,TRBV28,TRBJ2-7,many,CASSRRLDYEQYF,TGTGCCAGCAGTCGGCGCCTTGACTACGAGCAGTACTTC
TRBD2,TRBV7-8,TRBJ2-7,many,CASSLRSSGVYEQYF,TGTGCCAGCAGCTTAAGGTCTAGCGGGGTCTACGAGCAGTACTTC
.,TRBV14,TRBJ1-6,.,CASSQDFRSYNSPLHF,TGTGCCAGCAGCCAAGATTTCAGATCCTATAATTCACCCCTCCACTTT
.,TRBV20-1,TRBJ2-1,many,CSAWGQPYNEQFF,TGCAGTGCCTGGGGGCAGCCTTACAATGAGCAGTTCTTC
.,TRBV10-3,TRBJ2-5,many,CAISERDSSETQYF,TGTGCCATCAGTGAGAGGGACTCATCGGAGACCCAGTACTTC
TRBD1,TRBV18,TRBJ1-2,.,CASSYQGDIYGYTF,TGTGCCAGCTCGTACCAGGGGGATATCTATGGCTACACCTTC
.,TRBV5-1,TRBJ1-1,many,CASRRERQTMNTEAFF,TGCGCCAGCCGCCGGGAAAGACAGACAATGAACACTGAAGCTTTCTTT
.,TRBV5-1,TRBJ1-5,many,CASSSDNSLNQPQHF,TGCGCCAGCAGCTCAGATAACTCCCTAAATCAGCCCCAGCATTTT
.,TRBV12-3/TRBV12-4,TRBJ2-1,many,CASSGPLTYNEQFF,TGTGCCAGCAGTGGGCCCTTAACGTACAATGAGCAGTTCTTC
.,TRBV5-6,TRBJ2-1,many,CASSPTVSYNEQFF,TGTGCCAGCAGCCCGACAGTCTCCTACAATGAGCAGTTCTTC
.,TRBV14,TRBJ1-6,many,CASSRTANSPLHF,TGTGCCAGCAGCCGGACAGCCAATTCACCCCTCCACTTT
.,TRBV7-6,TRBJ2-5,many,CASSATGEGTQYF,TGTGCCAGCAGCGCGACAGGAGAGGGGACCCAGTACTTC
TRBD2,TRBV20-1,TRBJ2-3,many,CSARGSGSSDTQYF,TGCAGTGCTAGAGGTAGCGGGAGCTCAGATACGCAGTATTTT
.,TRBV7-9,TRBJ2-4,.,CASSTRQVKNIQYF,TGTGCCAGCAGCACGCGACAAGTCAAAAACATTCAGTACTTC
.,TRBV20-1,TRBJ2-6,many,CSANNPSGANVLTF,TGCAGTGCTAATAACCCCTCTGGGGCCAACGTCCTGACTTTC
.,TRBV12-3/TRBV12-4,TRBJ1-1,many,CASSPTGSTEAFF,TGTGCCAGCAGTCCTACAGGGAGCACTGAAGCTTTCTTT
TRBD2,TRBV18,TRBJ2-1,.,CASSPGLAKDEQFF,TGTGCCAGCTCTCCCGGACTAGCTAAGGATGAGCAGTTCTTC
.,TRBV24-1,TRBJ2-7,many,CATSDYRAHEQYF,TGTGCCACCAGTGATTACAGGGCGCACGAGCAGTACTTC
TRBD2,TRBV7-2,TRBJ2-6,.,CASSLPVVAGVPFLISGANVLTF,TGTGCCAGCAGCTTACCAGTGGTAGCGGGAGTCCCCTTCCTTATTTCTGGGGCCAACGTCCTGACTTTC
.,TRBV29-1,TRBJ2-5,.,CSVEAEQETQYF,TGCAGCGTTGAAGCAGAACAAGAGACCCAGTACTTC
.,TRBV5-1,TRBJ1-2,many,CASSAGTLGYLNYGYTF,TGCGCCAGCAGCGCCGGGACACTGGGATACCTTAACTATGGCTACACCTTC
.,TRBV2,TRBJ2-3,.,CASSEVGPLITDTQYF,TGTGCCAGCAGTGAAGTGGGCCCCCTAATAACAGATACGCAGTATTTT
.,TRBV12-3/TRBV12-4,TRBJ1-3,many,CASSFRRGGYTIYF,TGTGCCAGCAGTTTCCGCCGGGGGGGATACACCATATATTTT
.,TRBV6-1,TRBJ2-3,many,CASSSFGTKLPDTQYF,TGTGCCAGCTCCTCTTTCGGGACGAAACTACCAGATACGCAGTATTTT
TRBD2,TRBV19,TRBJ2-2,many,CASSLGLAGAQNTGELFF,TGTGCCAGTAGTTTGGGACTAGCGGGAGCCCAGAACACCGGGGAGCTGTTTTTT
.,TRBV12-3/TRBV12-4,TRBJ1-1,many,CASSSSNTEAFF,TGTGCCAGCAGTTCCAGCAACACTGAAGCTTTCTTT
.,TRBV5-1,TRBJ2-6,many,CASSLGPGANVLTF,TGCGCCAGCAGCTTAGGACCTGGGGCCAACGTCCTGACTTTC
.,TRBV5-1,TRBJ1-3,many,CASSLEAAGNTIYF,TGCGCCAGCAGCTTGGAGGCGGCGGGAAACACCATATATTTT
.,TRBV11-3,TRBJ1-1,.,CASSSTPGAGTEAFF,TGTGCCAGCAGCTCCACACCGGGGGCGGGCACTGAAGCTTTCTTT
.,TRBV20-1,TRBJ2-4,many,CSAPTPEGAKNIQYF,TGCAGTGCCCCGACTCCCGAGGGGGCCAAAAACATTCAGTACTTC
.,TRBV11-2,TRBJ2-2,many,CASAMTAGHTAFRPGELFF,TGTGCCAGCGCGATGACGGCCGGACATACCGCTTTTCGGCCCGGGGAGCTGTTTTTT